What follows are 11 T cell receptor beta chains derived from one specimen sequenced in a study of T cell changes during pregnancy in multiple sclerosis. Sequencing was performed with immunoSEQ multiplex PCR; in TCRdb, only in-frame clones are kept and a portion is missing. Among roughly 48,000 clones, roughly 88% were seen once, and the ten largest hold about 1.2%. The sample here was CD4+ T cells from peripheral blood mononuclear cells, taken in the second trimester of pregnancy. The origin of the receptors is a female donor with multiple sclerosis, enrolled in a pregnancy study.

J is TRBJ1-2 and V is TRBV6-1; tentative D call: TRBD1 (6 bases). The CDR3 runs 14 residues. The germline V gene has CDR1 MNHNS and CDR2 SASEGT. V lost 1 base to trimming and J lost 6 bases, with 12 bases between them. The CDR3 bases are TGTGCCAGCAGTGAAGGAGGGGGATCGGATGGCTACACCTTC. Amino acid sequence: CASSEGGGSDGYTF.

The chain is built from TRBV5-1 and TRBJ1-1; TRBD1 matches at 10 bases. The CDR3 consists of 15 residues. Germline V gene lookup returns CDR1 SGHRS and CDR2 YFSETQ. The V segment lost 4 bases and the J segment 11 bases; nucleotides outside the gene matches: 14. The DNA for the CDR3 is TGCGCCAGCAGCCCCTGGGGACAGGGGTTTTCGCTGGCTTTCTTT. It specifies CASSPWGQGFSLAFF. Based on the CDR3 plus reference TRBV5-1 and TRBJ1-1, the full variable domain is KAGVTQTPRYLIKTRGQQVTLSCSPISGHRSVSWYQQTPGQGLQFLFEYFSETQRNKGNFPGRFSGRQFSNSRSEMNVSTLELGDSALYLCASSPWGQGFSLAFFGQGTRLTVV.

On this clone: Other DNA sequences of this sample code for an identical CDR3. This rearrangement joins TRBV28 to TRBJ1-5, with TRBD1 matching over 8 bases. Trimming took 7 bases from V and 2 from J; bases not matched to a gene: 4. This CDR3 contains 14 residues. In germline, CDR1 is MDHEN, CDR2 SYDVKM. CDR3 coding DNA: TGTGCCAGCAAACAGGGGGGGGGCAATCAGCCCCAGCATTTT. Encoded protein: CASKQGGGNQPQHF.

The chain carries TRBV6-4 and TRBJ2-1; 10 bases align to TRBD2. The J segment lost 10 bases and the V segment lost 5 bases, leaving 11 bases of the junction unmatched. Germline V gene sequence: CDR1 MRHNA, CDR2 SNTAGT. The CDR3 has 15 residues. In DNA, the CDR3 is TGTGCCAGCAGTTTAGAAGCGGGAGGGCCTGGGGAGCAGTTCTTC. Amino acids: CASSLEAGGPGEQFF.

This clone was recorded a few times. CDR3 DNA sequence: TGTGCCTGGAGTCCAGGGGTTACGGACACTGAAGCTTTCTTT. Translated, it gives CAWSPGVTDTEAFF. This chain joins TRBV30 and TRBJ1-1; D possibly corresponds to TRBD1 (6 bases). V gave up 2 bases and J gave up 3 bases, with 13 bases separating them. Germline CDR1 is GTSNPN and CDR2 is SVGIG (reference sequence). This CDR3 is 14 amino acids long.

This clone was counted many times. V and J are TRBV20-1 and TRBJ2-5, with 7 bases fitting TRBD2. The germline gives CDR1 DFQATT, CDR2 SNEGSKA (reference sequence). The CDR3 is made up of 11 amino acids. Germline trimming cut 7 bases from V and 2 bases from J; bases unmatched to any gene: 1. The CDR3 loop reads CSGGGQETQYF. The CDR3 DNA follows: TGCAGTGGGGGGGGGCAAGAGACCCAGTACTTC.

The CDR3 sequence: CASSLWGGGRSNQPQHF. CDR3 nucleotide sequence: TGTGCCAGCAGTTTATGGGGGGGTGGAAGGAGCAATCAGCCCCAGCATTTT. This chain connects TRBV27 to TRBJ1-5; D might be TRBD1 (5 bases). From germline, CDR1 is MNHEY and CDR2 SMNVEV (reference sequence). Trimming pared 1 base from V and 1 base from J, leaving 14 bases between. The CDR3 sequence is 17 residues long.

Here the CDR3 DNA reads TGTGCCAGCAGCGTAGCTACAGGGCAGGCGTCGGAGCAGTACTTC. Its protein product is CASSVATGQASEQYF. The chain combines TRBV9 with TRBJ2-7, with D tentatively TRBD1 (6 bases). This CDR3 is built from 15 residues. Trimming removed 0 bases from V and 7 bases from J, with 17 bases in between. The germline V gene has CDR1 SGDLS and CDR2 YYNGEE.

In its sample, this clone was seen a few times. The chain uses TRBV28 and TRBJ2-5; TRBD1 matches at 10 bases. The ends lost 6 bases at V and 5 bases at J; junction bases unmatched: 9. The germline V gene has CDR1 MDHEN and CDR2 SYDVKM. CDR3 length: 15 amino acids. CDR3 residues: CASSWTGGLFETQYF. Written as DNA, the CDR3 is TGTGCCAGCAGCTGGACAGGGGGTCTTTTCGAGACCCAGTACTTC.

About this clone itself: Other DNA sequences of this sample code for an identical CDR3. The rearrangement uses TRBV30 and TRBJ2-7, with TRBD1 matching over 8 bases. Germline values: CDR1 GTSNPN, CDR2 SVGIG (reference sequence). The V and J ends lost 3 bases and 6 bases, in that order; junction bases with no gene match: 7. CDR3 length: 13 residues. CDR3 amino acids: CAWRNQGALEQYF. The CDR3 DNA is TGTGCCTGGAGAAACCAGGGGGCTCTCGAGCAGTACTTC.

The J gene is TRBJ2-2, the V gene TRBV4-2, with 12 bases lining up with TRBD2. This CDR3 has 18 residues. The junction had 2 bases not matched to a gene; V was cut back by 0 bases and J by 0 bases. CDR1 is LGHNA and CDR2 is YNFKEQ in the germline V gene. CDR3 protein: CASSQEGLAGPNTGELFF. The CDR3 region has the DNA TGTGCCAGCAGCCAAGAGGGACTAGCGGGCCCGAACACCGGGGAGCTGTTTTTT.